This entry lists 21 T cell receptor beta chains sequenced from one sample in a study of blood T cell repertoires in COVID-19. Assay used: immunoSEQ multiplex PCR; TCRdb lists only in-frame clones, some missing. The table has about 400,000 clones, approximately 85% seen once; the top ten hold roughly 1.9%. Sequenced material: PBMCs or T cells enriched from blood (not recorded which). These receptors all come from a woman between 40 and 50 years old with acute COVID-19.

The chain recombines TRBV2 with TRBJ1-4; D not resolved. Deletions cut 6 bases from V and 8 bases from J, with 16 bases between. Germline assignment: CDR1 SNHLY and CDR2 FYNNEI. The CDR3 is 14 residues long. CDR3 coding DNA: TGTGCCAGCAGCCGAAGAACGGGGTTGGAAAAACTGTTTTTT. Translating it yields CASSRRTGLEKLFF.

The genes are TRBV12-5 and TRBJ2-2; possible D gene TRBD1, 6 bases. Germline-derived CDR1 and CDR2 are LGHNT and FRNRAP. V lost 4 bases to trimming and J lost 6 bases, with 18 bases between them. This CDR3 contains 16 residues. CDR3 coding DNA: TGTGCTAGTGGTTCCTTGTCGGGACACCCAGCCGGGGAGCTGTTTTTT. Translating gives CASGSLSGHPAGELFF.

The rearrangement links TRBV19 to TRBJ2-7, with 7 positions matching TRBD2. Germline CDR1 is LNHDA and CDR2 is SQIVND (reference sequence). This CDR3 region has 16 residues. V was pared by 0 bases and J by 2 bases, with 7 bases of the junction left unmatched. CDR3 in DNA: TGTGCCAGTAGTATAGATTCTAGCGGCGGTACCTACGAGCAGTACTTC. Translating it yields CASSIDSSGGTYEQYF. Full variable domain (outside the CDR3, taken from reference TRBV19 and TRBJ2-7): DGGITQSPKYLFRKEGQNVTLSCEQNLNHDAMYWYRQDPGQGLRLIYYSQIVNDFQKGDIAEGYSVSREKKESFPLTVTSAQKNPTAFYLCASSIDSSGGTYEQYFGPGTRLTVT.

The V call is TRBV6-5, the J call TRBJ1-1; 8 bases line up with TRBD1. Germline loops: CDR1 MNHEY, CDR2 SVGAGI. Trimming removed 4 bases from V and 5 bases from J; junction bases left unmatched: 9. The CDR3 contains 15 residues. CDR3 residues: CASSWRQGSRTEAFF. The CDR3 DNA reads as TGTGCCAGCAGTTGGAGACAGGGGAGTAGGACTGAAGCTTTCTTT.

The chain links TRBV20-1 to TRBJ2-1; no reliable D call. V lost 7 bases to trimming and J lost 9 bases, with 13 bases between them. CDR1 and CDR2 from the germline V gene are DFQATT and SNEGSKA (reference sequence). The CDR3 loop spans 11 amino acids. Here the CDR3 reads CSVETGFEQFF. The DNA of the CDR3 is TGCAGTGTTGAGACTGGATTTGAGCAGTTCTTC.

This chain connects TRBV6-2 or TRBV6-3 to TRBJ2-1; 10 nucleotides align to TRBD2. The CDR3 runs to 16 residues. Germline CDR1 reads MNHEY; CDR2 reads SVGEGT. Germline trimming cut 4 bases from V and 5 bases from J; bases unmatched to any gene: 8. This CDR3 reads CASSWERGGPHNEQFF. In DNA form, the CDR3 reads TGTGCCAGCAGTTGGGAGCGGGGGGGCCCCCACAATGAGCAGTTCTTC.

The CDR3 sequence: CAYNGGDRVTDTQYF. Written as DNA, the CDR3 is TGTGCCTATAACGGTGGGGACAGGGTCACAGATACGCAGTATTTT. J is TRBJ2-3 and V is TRBV7-9, with 9 positions matching TRBD1. V dropped 11 bases and J dropped 2; count of bases not matched to a gene: 11. CDR3 size: 15 residues. CDR1 SEHNR and CDR2 FQNEAQ come from the germline V gene (reference sequence).

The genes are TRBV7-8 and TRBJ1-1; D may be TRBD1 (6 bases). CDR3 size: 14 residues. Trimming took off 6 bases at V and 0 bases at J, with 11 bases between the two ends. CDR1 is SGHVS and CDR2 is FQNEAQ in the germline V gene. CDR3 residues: CASSPGTLNTEAFF. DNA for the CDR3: TGTGCCAGCAGTCCCGGGACACTGAACACTGAAGCTTTCTTT.

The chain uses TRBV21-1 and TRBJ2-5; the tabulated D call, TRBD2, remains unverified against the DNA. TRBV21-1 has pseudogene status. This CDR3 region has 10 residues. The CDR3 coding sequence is TGTCCGGACTCACAAGAGACCCAGTACTTC. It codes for CPDSQETQYF.

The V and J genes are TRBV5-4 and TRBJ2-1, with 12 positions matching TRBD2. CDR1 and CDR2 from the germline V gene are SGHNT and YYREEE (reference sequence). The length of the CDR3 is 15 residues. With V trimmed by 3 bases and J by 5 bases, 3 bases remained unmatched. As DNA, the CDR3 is TGTGCCAGCAGCTACACTAGCGGGGGGAACAATGAGCAGTTCTTC. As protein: CASSYTSGGNNEQFF.

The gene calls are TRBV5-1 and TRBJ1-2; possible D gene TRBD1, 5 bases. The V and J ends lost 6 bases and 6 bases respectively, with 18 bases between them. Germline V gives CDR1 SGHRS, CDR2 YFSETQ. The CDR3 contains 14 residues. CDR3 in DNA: TGCGCCAGCACCACGACAGCGGGCGCCGATGGCTACACCTTC. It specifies CASTTTAGADGYTF.

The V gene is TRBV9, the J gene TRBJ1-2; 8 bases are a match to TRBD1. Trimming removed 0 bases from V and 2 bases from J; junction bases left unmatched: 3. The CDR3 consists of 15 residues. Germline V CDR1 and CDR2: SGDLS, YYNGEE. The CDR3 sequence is CASSVEYRGNYGYTF. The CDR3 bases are TGTGCCAGCAGCGTAGAATACAGGGGGAACTATGGCTACACCTTC. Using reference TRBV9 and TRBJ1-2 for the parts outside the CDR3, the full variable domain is DSGVTQTPKHLITATGQRVTLRCSPRSGDLSVYWYQQSLDQGLQFLIQYYNGEERAKGNILERFSAQQFPDLHSELNLSSLELGDSALYFCASSVEYRGNYGYTFGSGTRLTVV.

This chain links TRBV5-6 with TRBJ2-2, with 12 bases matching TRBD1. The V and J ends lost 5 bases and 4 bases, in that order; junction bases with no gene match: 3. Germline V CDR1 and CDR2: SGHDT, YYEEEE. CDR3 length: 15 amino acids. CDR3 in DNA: TGTGCCAGCAGGGGGACAGGGGGCGGCACCGGGGAGCTGTTTTTT. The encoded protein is CASRGTGGGTGELFF.

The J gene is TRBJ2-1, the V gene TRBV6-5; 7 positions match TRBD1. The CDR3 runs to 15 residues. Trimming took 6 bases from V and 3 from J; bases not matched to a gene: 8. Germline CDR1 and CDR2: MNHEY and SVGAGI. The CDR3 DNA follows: TGTGCCAGCAGGCTCGGACAGGTGAACTACAATGAGCAGTTCTTC. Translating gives CASRLGQVNYNEQFF.

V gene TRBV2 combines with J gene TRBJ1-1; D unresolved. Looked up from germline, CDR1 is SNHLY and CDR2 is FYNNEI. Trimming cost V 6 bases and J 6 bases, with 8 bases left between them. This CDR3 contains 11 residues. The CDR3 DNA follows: TGTGCCAGCAGGGCGGGAGCTGAAGCTTTCTTT. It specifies CASRAGAEAFF.

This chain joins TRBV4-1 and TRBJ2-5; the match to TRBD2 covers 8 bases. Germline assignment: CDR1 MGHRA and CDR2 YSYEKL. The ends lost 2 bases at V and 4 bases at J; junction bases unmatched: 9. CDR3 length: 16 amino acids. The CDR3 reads CASSQLPGGFGETQYF. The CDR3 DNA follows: TGCGCCAGCAGCCAACTCCCGGGGGGGTTCGGAGAGACCCAGTACTTC.

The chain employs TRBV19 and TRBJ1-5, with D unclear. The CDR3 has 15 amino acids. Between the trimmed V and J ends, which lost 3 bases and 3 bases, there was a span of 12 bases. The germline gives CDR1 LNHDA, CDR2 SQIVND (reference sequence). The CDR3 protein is CASSIRAGANQPQHF. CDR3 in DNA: TGTGCCAGTAGTATTAGGGCGGGAGCCAATCAGCCCCAGCATTTT.

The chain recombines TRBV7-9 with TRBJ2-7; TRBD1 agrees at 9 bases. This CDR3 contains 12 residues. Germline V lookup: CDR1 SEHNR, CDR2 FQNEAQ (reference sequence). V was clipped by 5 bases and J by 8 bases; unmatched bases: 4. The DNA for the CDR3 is TGTGCCAGCAGCCCAGGACAGGGGAAGCAGTACTTC. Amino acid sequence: CASSPGQGKQYF.

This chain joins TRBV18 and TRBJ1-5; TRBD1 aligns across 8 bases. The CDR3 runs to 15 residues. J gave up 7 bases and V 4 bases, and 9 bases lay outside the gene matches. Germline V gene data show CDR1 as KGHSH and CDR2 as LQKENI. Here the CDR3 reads CASSRDRFDGQPQHF. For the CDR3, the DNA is TGTGCCAGCTCACGGGACAGGTTCGACGGACAGCCCCAGCATTTT.

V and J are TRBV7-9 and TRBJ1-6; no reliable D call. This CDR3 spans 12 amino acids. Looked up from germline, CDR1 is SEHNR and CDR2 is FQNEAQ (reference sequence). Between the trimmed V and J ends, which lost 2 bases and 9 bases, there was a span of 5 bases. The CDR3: CASSLLSSPLHF. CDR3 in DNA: TGTGCCAGCAGCTTATTATCTTCACCCCTCCACTTT.

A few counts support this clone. The CDR3 sequence: CAIAPGDQETQYF. The CDR3 DNA is TGTGCCATCGCTCCGGGGGACCAAGAGACCCAGTACTTC. The rearrangement links TRBV10-3 to TRBJ2-5; TRBD2 might be the D (6 bases). The CDR3 loop spans 13 amino acids. In germline, CDR1 is ENHRY, CDR2 SYGVKD. V dropped 8 bases and J dropped 0 bases, with 10 bases sitting between them.